This T cell receptor (beta chain) was sequenced for a study of glioma-infiltrating T cells after dendritic cell vaccination. Study information: Patients received three intradermal dendritic cell vaccine injections at biweekly intervals.

Study-level findings and limits: TCR clonality showed no direct relationship with survival.

The CDR3 spans 13 residues. CDR1 and CDR2 from the germline V gene are SNHLY and FYNNEI. Deletions cut 6 bases from V and 7 bases from J, with 13 bases between. Note on this clone: Antigen unknown.

This sample's time point: after dendritic cell vaccination, including at tumor progression/relapse. Blood PBMC samples: pre-vaccination, two weeks post third vaccination, and at tumor progression. Data came from immunoSEQ multiplex PCR; TCRdb stores just in-frame clones and leaves some out. In the table there are about 50,000 clones, around 89% of which are singletons. This sequence originates from a human donor with glioblastoma. This specimen was blood, taken after dendritic cell vaccination. The rearrangement links TRBV2 to TRBJ2-1; D remains ambiguous. CDR3 protein: CASSETRSNEQFF. CDR3 nucleotide sequence: TGTGCCAGCAGCGAAACGCGTTCAAATGAGCAGTTCTTC.